The source of this T cell receptor beta chain is a study of vaccination effects on CD4 cells after COVID-19. Libraries were prepared by immunoSEQ multiplex PCR; TCRdb keeps only in-frame clonotypes and omits some of them. The data contain 70,000 to 75,000 clones, approximately 70% of them singletons. Ahead of sequencing, the ViraFEST assay grew antigen-specific CD4+ T cells using viral peptide pools. Following 10 days of culture, CD4+ T cells were isolated. The healthy vaccine recipients, who had no prior SARS-CoV-2 infection, showed negative nucleocapsid antibodies. The authors exchanged half the medium for IL-2 medium on days 3 and 7. Trimming removed 3 bases from V and 5 bases from J, with 16 bases in between. CDR1 is SGHDN and CDR2 is FVKESK in the germline V gene. This CDR3 region has 15 residues. This clone was recorded a few times. Antigen unknown.

Material: CD4+ T cells from PBMCs cultured with HCoV-OC43 spike peptides, obtained before COVID-19 vaccination. Indicated subset: HCoV-OC43 spike overlapping peptide pool stimulation. The chain is built from TRBV14 and TRBJ2-5, with D perhaps matching TRBD2 (6 bases). The source is a human donor who received a COVID-19 vaccine. As DNA, the CDR3 is TGTGCCAGCAGCCAGCGGGGCATCCGAGGGGAGACCCAGTACTTC. Translation gives CASSQRGIRGETQYF.